A selection of T cell receptor beta chains follows, all from one sample in a study of CD8 T cells in ankylosing spondylitis. TCRdb analysed the 5' RACE reads with MiXCR anew, one entry per CDR3 protein. The sample consists of 250,000 to 400,000 distinct CDR3 sequences, 11% of them appearing once. The sample was blood, either unsorted or a sorted T cell fraction (not recorded which). The receptor set was obtained from a female donor with ankylosing spondylitis or in good health (not recorded which). The CDR3 runs from the conserved cysteine through the conserved F or W. D genes are given only for firm matches. Clone size is not always given. Where it is, it says once, few, many or a class for expanded clones.

V gene	clone size	D gene	J gene	CDR3 DNA	CDR3 protein
TRBV27	many	.	TRBJ2-1	TGTGCCAGCAGTTTAAGCCGACAGGCATTTTACAATGAGCAGTTCTTC	CASSLSRQAFYNEQFF
TRBV12-3/TRBV12-4	many	TRBD1	TRBJ2-5	TGTGCCAGCACCTTACAGGGGGCCCCTTCGTCCCAGTACTTC	CASTLQGAPSSQYF
TRBV5-1	few	TRBD1	TRBJ2-2	TGCGCCAGCAGCTCCGCCGGGACAGCCACCGGGGAGCTGTTTTTT	CASSSAGTATGELFF
TRBV27	many	.	TRBJ2-7	TGTGCCAGCAGTTCTCTTGACGGCTCCTACGAGCAGTACTTC	CASSSLDGSYEQYF
TRBV20-1	many	.	TRBJ2-7	TGCAGTGCTAGAGATCTCCGGGGGACCGGCTACGAGCAGTACTTC	CSARDLRGTGYEQYF
TRBV6-6	.	.	TRBJ1-2	TGTGCCAGCAGTCGGGATGGCTACCCCTTC	CASSRDGYPF
TRBV20-1	many	.	TRBJ2-5	TGCAGTGCTAGTTTGACCGGACAAGAGACCCAGTACTTC	CSASLTGQETQYF
TRBV24-1	few	TRBD1	TRBJ2-1	TGTGCCACCAGTGACCAGGGGACAGCCCAACGGGGGCAGTTCTTC	CATSDQGTAQRGQFF
TRBV5-1	many	.	TRBJ2-6	TGCGCCAGCAGCTTGGGGTCAGGGCATATTCTGGTCAACAACGTCCTGACTTTC	CASSLGSGHILVNNVLTF
TRBV20-1	many	.	TRBJ2-1	TGCAGTGCTCGAAGGGGAGATCCCCCCAATGAGCAGTTCTTC	CSARRGDPPNEQFF
TRBV7-9	many	.	TRBJ2-3	TGTGCCAGCAGCTCTAGCGTAGATACGCAGTATTTT	CASSSSVDTQYF
TRBV7-9	many	TRBD1	TRBJ1-2	TGTGCCAGCAGCTTAGCGGGACAGACCTATGGCTACACCTTC	CASSLAGQTYGYTF
TRBV10-1	.	.	TRBJ2-5	TGCGCCAGCAGTGAGTCGATTCGAGGGGGAGAGACCCAGTACTTC	CASSESIRGGETQYF
TRBV7-9	many	.	TRBJ2-3	TGTGCCAGCAGCTTATCGCAGGCGGCGACAGATACGCAGTATTTT	CASSLSQAATDTQYF
TRBV5-1	many	TRBD1	TRBJ1-6	TGCGCCAGCAGCCGTACATTACAGGGGGCTGGTTCACCCCTCCACTTT	CASSRTLQGAGSPLHF
TRBV5-1	many	.	TRBJ2-5	TGTGCCAGCAGCTTGGCGGGTGCGGAGACCCAGTACTTC	CASSLAGAETQYF
TRBV7-7	.	.	TRBJ2-5	TGTGCCAGCAGCGGGCGTTGGGGGATCCAAGAGACCCAGTACTTC	CASSGRWGIQETQYF
TRBV12-3/TRBV12-4	many	.	TRBJ1-2	TGTGCCGTTGGGGGTAACTATGGCTACACCTTC	CAVGGNYGYTF